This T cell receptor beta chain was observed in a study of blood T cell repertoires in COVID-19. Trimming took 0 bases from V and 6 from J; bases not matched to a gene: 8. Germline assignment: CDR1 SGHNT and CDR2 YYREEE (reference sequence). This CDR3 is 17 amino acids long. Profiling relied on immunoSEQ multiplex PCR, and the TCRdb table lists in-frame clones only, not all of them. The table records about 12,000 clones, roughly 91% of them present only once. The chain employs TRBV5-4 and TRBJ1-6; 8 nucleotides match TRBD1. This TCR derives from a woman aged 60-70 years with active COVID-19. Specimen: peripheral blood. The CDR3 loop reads CASSLDSGQGTNSPLHF. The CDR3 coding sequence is TGTGCCAGCAGCTTGGATAGCGGACAGGGAACTAATTCACCCCTCCACTTT.